The 19 T cell receptor beta chains below all came from one sample that was sequenced in a study of PD-1 blockade in classical Hodgkin lymphoma. The method was immunoSEQ multiplex PCR; TCRdb's version includes in-frame clones alone and lacks a portion of them. The sample lists about 46,000 clones, under 95% occurring once. Time point specified: newly diagnosed, previously untreated cHL patient sample. The sequenced sample was peripheral blood mononuclear cells (PBMCs). The receptors come from a human donor with classical Hodgkin lymphoma.

The gene calls are TRBV6-6 and TRBJ2-3; 7 positions match TRBD1. The junction had 6 bases not matched to a gene; V was cut back by 5 bases and J by 4 bases. CDR1 is MNHNY and CDR2 is SVGAGI in the germline V gene (reference sequence). The CDR3 spans 14 residues. The CDR3 DNA reads as TGTGCCAGCAGTCCGGGACAGAAAGCAGATACGCAGTATTTT. It codes for CASSPGQKADTQYF.

The chain joins TRBV6-6 to TRBJ2-1; a possible D gene is TRBD2 (5 bases). V was trimmed by 4 bases and J by 9 bases, leaving 16 bases between them. This CDR3 has 14 residues. Germline V gene lookup returns CDR1 MNHNY and CDR2 SVGAGI (reference sequence). CDR3 DNA: TGTGCCAGCAGTTTCCCAGGAGGACTTAGTGAGCAGTTCTTC. It specifies CASSFPGGLSEQFF.

The chain employs TRBV7-9 and TRBJ1-2, with 9 bases that match TRBD1. Germline values: CDR1 SEHNR, CDR2 FQNEAQ (reference sequence). This CDR3 has 16 residues. V lost 1 base to trimming and J lost 8 bases; unmatched junction nucleotides: 11. For the CDR3, the DNA is TGTGCCAGCAGCTTAGAGCCATCACAGGGGGCGTTGGGCTACACCTTC. Its protein product is CASSLEPSQGALGYTF.

This clone was counted a single time. This sequence joins TRBV4-2 and TRBJ2-2, with a tentative D call TRBD2 (5 bases). The germline gives CDR1 LGHNA, CDR2 YNFKEQ. V shed 6 bases and J shed 4 bases, with 12 bases lying between them. This CDR3 is 14 amino acids long. The CDR3 nucleotides read TGTGCCAGCAGTCTGGGGAGTGGCACCGGGGAGCTGTTTTTT. Protein sequence: CASSLGSGTGELFF.

The rearrangement links TRBV6-1 to TRBJ2-1; D is possibly TRBD1 (6 bases). V shed 11 bases and J shed 4 bases, with 21 bases lying between them. The V gene's germline CDR1 is MNHNS and CDR2 SASEGT. The CDR3 extends over 15 amino acids. DNA for the CDR3: TGTGCCGCGGCACAGGGAGCATCGGGGTACAATGAGCAGTTCTTC. Translating it yields CAAAQGASGYNEQFF.

The CDR3 DNA reads TGTGCCAGCAGTTCTCCCGGGACAGGTTATGGCTACACCTTC. Protein sequence: CASSSPGTGYGYTF. The rearrangement links TRBV6-5 to TRBJ1-2; 8 positions agree with TRBD1. Germline V lookup: CDR1 MNHEY, CDR2 SVGAGI. The CDR3 is 14 amino acids. J gave up 5 bases and V 4 bases, and 6 bases lay outside the gene matches.

The chain uses TRBV28 and TRBJ2-7; 14 nucleotides match TRBD2. This CDR3 is 13 amino acids long. After removal of 6 bases from V and 11 bases from J, the junction contained 6 bases not matched to a gene. CDR1 is MDHEN and CDR2 is SYDVKM in the germline V gene. The CDR3: CASRRLAGGPEYF. The CDR3, as DNA: TGTGCCAGCAGAAGACTAGCGGGAGGGCCCGAGTACTTC.

The chain has TRBV11-3 and TRBJ1-2; 8 bases agree with TRBD1. The germline V gene has CDR1 SGHNT and CDR2 YENEEA. The CDR3 loop spans 14 amino acids. Trimming took 5 bases from V and 4 from J; bases not matched to a gene: 6. The CDR3 nucleotides are TGTGCCAGCAGCCAACCGGGACAGGCCTATGGCTACACCTTC. It translates to CASSQPGQAYGYTF.

V is TRBV19 and J is TRBJ2-5; D is possibly TRBD1 (6 bases). The CDR3 is 14 residues long. Germline CDR1 and CDR2: LNHDA and SQIVND (reference sequence). The V end was cut by 6 bases, the J end by 4 bases, with 15 bases between. The CDR3 nucleotides are TGTGCCAGTAGCACCCCAACAGGGTTAGAGACCCAGTACTTC. This translates into CASSTPTGLETQYF. The full variable domain, in which reference TRBV19 and TRBJ2-5 provide the parts outside the CDR3, is DGGITQSPKYLFRKEGQNVTLSCEQNLNHDAMYWYRQDPGQGLRLIYYSQIVNDFQKGDIAEGYSVSREKKESFPLTVTSAQKNPTAFYLCASSTPTGLETQYFGPGTRLLVL.

The V gene is TRBV9, the J gene TRBJ1-1; D ambiguous. Trimming took 3 bases from V and 7 from J, leaving 19 bases between them. The CDR3 sequence is 15 residues long. CDR1 is SGDLS, CDR2 YYNGEE, per germline. This CDR3 reads CASSAPYRQPDEAFF. Here the CDR3 DNA reads TGTGCCAGCAGCGCCCCCTATCGGCAGCCAGATGAAGCTTTCTTT. The full variable domain, in which reference TRBV9 and TRBJ1-1 provide the parts outside the CDR3, is DSGVTQTPKHLITATGQRVTLRCSPRSGDLSVYWYQQSLDQGLQFLIQYYNGEERAKGNILERFSAQQFPDLHSELNLSSLELGDSALYFCASSAPYRQPDEAFFGQGTRLTVV.

The J gene is TRBJ1-1, the V gene TRBV7-9, with D perhaps matching TRBD1 (5 bases). Germline CDR1 is SEHNR and CDR2 is FQNEAQ (reference sequence). V lost 1 base and J lost 2, with 8 bases in between. The CDR3 contains 14 residues. The CDR3 loop is CASSLGQGNTEAFF. The DNA of the CDR3 is TGTGCCAGCAGCTTAGGCCAGGGTAACACTGAAGCTTTCTTT.

V and J are TRBV7-3 and TRBJ2-1; 7 bases fit TRBD2. This CDR3 has 14 residues. V was clipped by 6 bases and J by 10 bases; unmatched bases: 12. From germline, CDR1 is SGHTA and CDR2 FQGTGA. The CDR3 coding sequence is TGTGCCAGCAGTAAAGGTCGTGGGGGGGAAGAGCAGTTCTTC. Protein product: CASSKGRGGEEQFF.

The rearrangement uses TRBV9 and TRBJ2-3; D is possibly TRBD1 (6 bases). The CDR3 runs to 15 residues. V lost 3 bases and J lost 4, with 15 bases in between. The germline gives CDR1 SGDLS, CDR2 YYNGEE. As DNA, the CDR3 is TGTGCCAGCAGCGCCGGGACAACCATACCAGATACGCAGTATTTT. Protein product: CASSAGTTIPDTQYF.

The chain carries TRBV28 and TRBJ2-1; D is unclear. The CDR3 consists of 15 residues. Germline CDR1 and CDR2: MDHEN and SYDVKM. Trimming took 4 bases from V and 0 from J, leaving 10 bases between them. Here the CDR3 DNA reads TGTGCCAGCAGTTCCGGGCGACGCTCCTACAATGAGCAGTTCTTC. Translated: CASSSGRRSYNEQFF.

This clone was seen a single time. The V call is TRBV11-2, the J call TRBJ2-5, with D perhaps matching TRBD1 or TRBD2 (5 bases each). The CDR3 has 13 residues. The germline V and J ends were trimmed by 3 bases and 0 bases, with 5 bases remaining between them. Germline V gene data show CDR1 as SGHAT and CDR2 as FQNNGV. CDR3 in DNA: TGTGCCAGCAGCTTGGGACACCAAGAGACCCAGTACTTC. As protein: CASSLGHQETQYF.

The chain has TRBV6-4 and TRBJ2-5; TRBD2 aligns across 8 bases. V was clipped by 4 bases and J by 5 bases; unmatched bases: 24. The CDR3 consists of 20 residues. Germline lookup yields CDR1 MRHNA and CDR2 SNTAGT. The CDR3 reads CASSAPKATDTNSGGETQYF. The CDR3 DNA sequence: TGTGCCAGCAGTGCCCCCAAGGCTACGGACACCAACTCGGGGGGGGAGACCCAGTACTTC.

The chain recombines TRBV28 with TRBJ2-7; TRBD1 agrees at 9 bases. Germline CDR1 reads MDHEN; CDR2 reads SYDVKM. V was clipped by 7 bases and J by 6 bases; unmatched bases: 13. CDR3 size: 15 residues. The CDR3 sequence: CASTDAGTGLSEQYV. The CDR3 DNA reads as TGTGCCAGCACCGATGCCGGGACAGGGTTATCCGAGCAGTACGTC.

V gene TRBV5-4 combines with J gene TRBJ2-3; no firm D call. With 1 base removed from V and 6 bases from J, the gap between germline ends came to 6 bases. CDR1 and CDR2 (germline): SGHNT, YYREEE (reference sequence). The length of the CDR3 is 12 residues. In DNA, the CDR3 is TGTGCCAGCAGCTTGCCCCCGGATACGCAGTATTTT. Encoded protein: CASSLPPDTQYF.

This chain joins TRBV30 and TRBJ1-3; D gene unclear. Germline V gene lookup returns CDR1 GTSNPN and CDR2 SVGIG (reference sequence). Trimming cost V 6 bases and J 0 bases, with 15 bases left between them. The length of the CDR3 is 15 residues. In DNA form, the CDR3 reads TGTGCCTGCCGGTGGGGAACGGCCTCTGGAAACACCATATATTTT. Protein sequence: CACRWGTASGNTIYF.